The 16 T cell receptor beta chains presented below share a single source sample, sequenced in a study of T cells in Graves' hyperthyroidism and ophthalmopathy. What was amplified from RNA transcripts were TCR beta CDR3 regions. The HTBI primer set drove a first-round RT-PCR of the TCR CDR3. TCRdb processed the multiplex PCR reads anew with MiXCR; each CDR3 protein has one entry. The table has more than 350,000 distinct CDR3 sequences, around 15% seen once. The sample taken for sequencing was blood. All receptors come from a woman aged 25 to 39 with Graves' ophthalmopathy.

This clonotype was detected once. This sequence may be a read error, since a much larger clone differs from it by one base. The chain has TRBV12-5 and TRBJ2-5; D is possibly TRBD1 (7 bases). The CDR3 sequence is 14 residues long. CDR1 is LGHNT, CDR2 FRNRAP, per germline. V lost 6 bases and J lost 1, with 12 bases in between. The CDR3 DNA sequence: TGTGCTAGTGGCCCAGGGGGGCCCCAAGAGACCCAGTACTTC. Amino acids: CASGPGGPQETQYF.

Ten or more counts support this clonotype. The CDR3: CSADHRGESSYNSPLHF. The CDR3, as DNA: TGCAGTGCTGACCACAGGGGAGAAAGCTCCTATAATTCACCCCTCCACTTT. The J gene is TRBJ1-6, the V gene TRBV20-1; TRBD1 matches at 7 bases. The CDR3 extends over 17 amino acids. The V and J ends lost 5 bases and 0 bases, in that order; junction bases with no gene match: 10. From germline, CDR1 is DFQATT and CDR2 SNEGSKA (reference sequence).

The chain combines TRBV5-6 with TRBJ1-2, with TRBD1 matching 8 bases. The CDR3 sequence is 16 residues long. Germline CDR1 is SGHDT and CDR2 is YYEEEE. After removal of 0 bases from V and 3 bases from J, the junction contained 7 bases not matched to a gene. CDR3 residues: CASSLEVAGGYYGYTF. DNA for the CDR3: TGTGCCAGCAGCTTGGAAGTCGCAGGGGGCTACTATGGCTACACCTTC.

This clonotype was seen a few times. This chain joins TRBV20-1 and TRBJ2-1; tentative D call: TRBD2 (6 bases). The V end was cut by 4 bases, the J end by 4 bases, with 29 bases between. There are 19 residues in the CDR3. Germline V gene lookup returns CDR1 DFQATT and CDR2 SNEGSKA (reference sequence). CDR3 in amino acids: CSATLGDVRAGRTYNEQFF. Here the CDR3 DNA reads TGCAGTGCTACCCTAGGCGACGTGAGGGCGGGAAGAACTTACAATGAGCAGTTCTTC.

V is TRBV6-2 or TRBV6-3 and J is TRBJ2-1; tentative D call: TRBD2 (6 bases). CDR1 and CDR2 from the germline V gene are MNHEY and SVGEGT. Trimming left V 10 bases short and J 8 bases short, with 21 bases between. CDR3 length: 14 amino acids. The CDR3 region has the DNA TGTGCCATGAGAGCGGGCGCGCTACCCGATGAGCAGTTCTTC. Its protein product is CAMRAGALPDEQFF.

This clonotype was counted ten times or more. This chain links TRBV20-1 with TRBJ2-2, with D hard to call. Deletions cut 0 bases from V and 7 bases from J, with 9 bases between. This CDR3 spans 13 amino acids. Germline CDR1 and CDR2: DFQATT and SNEGSKA (reference sequence). This chain's CDR3 is CSARDLSVGELFF. CDR3 nucleotide sequence: TGCAGTGCTAGAGATTTATCCGTCGGGGAGCTGTTTTTT.

Worth noting for this clonotype: Just one base apart from a much larger clone, this may be a read error. The V and J genes are TRBV30 and TRBJ2-1, with D uncertain. Germline lookup yields CDR1 GTSNPN and CDR2 SVGIG (reference sequence). This CDR3 spans 14 amino acids. With 5 bases removed from V and 9 bases from J, the gap between germline ends came to 20 bases. This CDR3 reads CAWGPDSGVTEQFF. The DNA for the CDR3 is TGTGCCTGGGGGCCTGATTCAGGTGTAACTGAGCAGTTCTTC. Full variable domain (outside the CDR3, taken from reference TRBV30 and TRBJ2-1): SQTIHQWPATLVQPVGSPLSLECTVEGTSNPNLYWYRQAAGRGLQLLFYSVGIGQISSEVPQNLSASRPQDRQFILSSKKLLLSDSGFYLCAWGPDSGVTEQFFGPGTRLTVL.

Ten or more counts support this clonotype. This sequence joins TRBV20-1 and TRBJ1-1; no firm D call. With 1 base removed from V and 3 bases from J, the gap between germline ends came to 12 bases. The germline V gene encodes CDR1 DFQATT and CDR2 SNEGSKA (reference sequence). CDR3 length: 14 residues. CDR3 residues: CSARVNPADTEAFF. CDR3 nucleotides: TGCAGTGCTAGAGTCAACCCGGCAGACACTGAAGCTTTCTTT.

This clonotype was seen repeatedly, ten times or more. V and J are TRBV7-9 and TRBJ2-7, with D maybe TRBD1 (5 bases). Germline V gives CDR1 SEHNR, CDR2 FQNEAQ (reference sequence). The ends were cut back, 5 bases at V and 7 bases at J, with 12 bases in the middle. The CDR3 has 12 amino acids. CDR3 protein: CASSVQGREQYF. CDR3 coding DNA: TGTGCCAGCAGCGTCCAGGGAAGAGAGCAGTACTTC.

This clonotype was observed many times. The genes are TRBV7-6 and TRBJ2-7; the D is unclear. The V end was cut by 0 bases, the J end by 1 base, with 10 bases between. In germline, CDR1 is SGHVS, CDR2 FNYEAQ. The CDR3 sequence is 15 residues long. CDR3 bases: TGTGCCAGCAGCTTAGCCCCCGGCAGTTCCTACGAGCAGTACTTC. Protein sequence: CASSLAPGSSYEQYF.

J is TRBJ2-1 and V is TRBV7-8, with a tentative D call TRBD2 (5 bases). Germline CDR1 is SGHVS and CDR2 is FQNEAQ. This CDR3 spans 16 amino acids. V dropped 5 bases and J dropped 0 bases, with 14 bases sitting between them. In DNA, the CDR3 is TGTGCCAGCAGCGAACCAGGACTGAGCTCCTACAATGAGCAGTTCTTC. The encoded protein is CASSEPGLSSYNEQFF.

The count of this clonotype is one. This may arise from a read error, as a much more abundant clone is one base away. The V and J genes are TRBV11-3 and TRBJ2-5, with 10 nucleotides matching TRBD1. In germline, CDR1 is SGHNT, CDR2 YENEEA. The trim removed 5 bases at V and 9 bases at J, leaving 12 bases unmatched. The CDR3 length is 15 residues. The DNA for the CDR3 is TGTGCCAGCAGCAGGGGACAGGGGTCGAGTGAGTCCCAGTACTTC. Translating it yields CASSRGQGSSESQYF.

This clonotype was observed a few times. The chain carries TRBV19 and TRBJ1-6, with 7 positions matching TRBD1. J gave up 7 bases and V 6 bases, and 9 bases lay outside the gene matches. This CDR3 contains 15 residues. In germline, CDR1 is LNHDA, CDR2 SQIVND (reference sequence). The CDR3 coding sequence is TGTGCCAGTAGCCATACAGGGGCCCGGAATTCACCCCTCCACTTT. Translation: CASSHTGARNSPLHF.

The table lists this clonotype with many counts. The J gene is TRBJ2-1, the V gene TRBV7-3; D tentatively reads TRBD1 or TRBD2 (5 bases each). Per germline, CDR1 SGHTA and CDR2 FQGTGA. The CDR3 extends over 13 amino acids. Trimming shortened V by 7 bases and J by 5 bases, and 12 bases separated the two germline ends. Here the CDR3 DNA reads TGTGCCAGCACCCCGGGACCCAACAATGAGCAGTTCTTC. Its protein is CASTPGPNNEQFF.

In its sample, this clonotype was seen many times. The chain employs TRBV6-1 and TRBJ1-1; TRBD1 aligns across 8 bases. Germline lookup yields CDR1 MNHNS and CDR2 SASEGT. The CDR3 is 15 amino acids. The V and J ends lost 5 bases and 0 bases, in that order; junction bases with no gene match: 5. The CDR3 coding sequence is TGTGCCAGCAGTCCACGGGACAGGTTGAACACTGAAGCTTTCTTT. This gives the protein CASSPRDRLNTEAFF.

The chain recombines TRBV5-1 with TRBJ1-5; 11 bases line up with TRBD1. The junction had 9 bases not matched to a gene; V was cut back by 3 bases and J by 7 bases. The germline gives CDR1 SGHRS, CDR2 YFSETQ. The CDR3 runs to 16 residues. CDR3 sequence reads: CASSSPSGTGGQPQHF. Written as DNA, the CDR3 is TGCGCCAGCAGCTCCCCCTCCGGGACAGGGGGGCAGCCCCAGCATTTT.